This record looks at one TCR beta chain sequence and its context. Trimming left V 5 bases short and J 1 base short, with 10 bases between. Per germline, CDR1 SGHTA and CDR2 FQGNSA. The CDR3 sequence is 14 residues long. In the original workflow: Reference gene primer amplification gave estimated nucleated cell counts. Sequenced by immunoSEQ multiplex PCR; TCRdb stores in-frame clones only, minus some. The D gene and trimming were derived from the DNA, and the V and J assignments and clone size from that table. The data show fewer than 55,000 clones, roughly 90% seen once. The data are from a study of blood T cell repertoires in COVID-19. Background on the study: Acute and convalescent COVID-19 samples came from the United States, Italy and Spain. The analysed material was cDNA or gDNA that came from T cells, B-cell-depleted T cells, or PBMCs.

The chain combines TRBV7-2 with TRBJ2-3; the D gene is possibly TRBD1 (7 bases). The sequencing input was peripheral blood. The TCR originated in a man aged 45-65 years with active COVID-19. CDR3 loop: CASSPRGGTDTQYF. The CDR3 DNA is TGTGCCAGCAGCCCCAGGGGGGGCACAGATACGCAGTATTTT.